The entry below describes one TCR beta chain. The CDR3 length is 17 residues. With V trimmed by 1 base and J by 0 bases, 9 bases remained unmatched. The germline gives CDR1 DFQATT, CDR2 SNEGSKA (reference sequence). This record belongs to a study of CD8+CD57+ T cells in acquired aplastic anemia. Patients included in sequencing had previously demonstrated CD8+CD57+ cell expansion by flow cytometry. The patients all had a severe acquired aplastic anemia diagnosis. Genomic DNA served as template for TCR beta VDJ and CDR3 profiling. TCRdb reprocessed the reads with MiXCR, giving one entry per CDR3 protein. The sample lists some 200,000 distinct CDR3 sequences, 65% occurring once.

This rearrangement joins TRBV20-1 to TRBJ2-5; the match to TRBD2 covers 9 bases. The sequence came from a human donor with aplastic anemia. The sequencing sample was made of sorted CD4+, CD8+, or CD8+CD57+ T cells (not recorded which) from PBMCs. In DNA form, the CDR3 reads TGCAGTGCTAGAGCTCCTCTAGCGGGATGGGACCAAGAGACCCAGTACTTC. It specifies CSARAPLAGWDQETQYF.